This T cell receptor beta chain was identified during a study of shared clonotypes between healthy human individuals. Study-level points and caveats: The diversity represented, both genetic and in exposure history, was limited by few donors. Sampling covered blood only; tissue repertoires likely differ.

The repertoire was sequenced with immunoSEQ multiplex PCR; TCRdb's copy has only in-frame clones and lacks some. The table records roughly 2,300,000 clones, around 92% of them present only once. Note on this clone: Its target is not known.

Recent acute infections and vaccinations were absent in the healthy HIV-negative adult donors. Germline lookup yields CDR1 SGHRS and CDR2 YFSETQ. Trimming removed 5 bases from V and 5 bases from J; junction bases left unmatched: 6. The CDR3 has 15 residues. This chain connects TRBV5-1 to TRBJ2-1, with TRBD2 identical over 11 bases. The receptor was isolated from a man between 18 and 35 years old in good health. Some clones in this sample may be carry-over from other donors' samples. Sequenced sample: naive CD4+ T cells from PBMCs. Specified subset: CD45RA+ positively selected. CDR3 residues: CASSWGLADNNEQFF. The CDR3 DNA follows: TGCGCCAGCAGTTGGGGACTAGCGGATAACAATGAGCAGTTCTTC. Full variable domain (outside the CDR3, taken from reference TRBV5-1 and TRBJ2-1): KAGVTQTPRYLIKTRGQQVTLSCSPISGHRSVSWYQQTPGQGLQFLFEYFSETQRNKGNFPGRFSGRQFSNSRSEMNVSTLELGDSALYLCASSWGLADNNEQFFGPGTRLTVL.